A selection of T cell receptor beta chains follows, all from one sample in a study of blood T cell repertoires in COVID-19. Produced via immunoSEQ multiplex PCR; TCRdb's table is partial and in-frame only. The sample has 260,000 or so clones, more than 75% seen once; the top ten hold roughly a sixth. The sample taken for sequencing was PBMCs or T cells enriched from blood (not recorded which). All receptors derive from a man between 18 and 35 years old who had recovered from COVID-19. Each CDR3 is given with its conserved first and last residue. A D gene is named only where the DNA matches it firmly. Clone size appears in some rows only: once, few, many, or a class for an expanded clone.

CDR3aa	CDR3nt	v_gene	abundance	d_gene	j_gene
CASSIDGGNTEAFF	TGTGCCAGTAGTATAGACGGGGGGAACACTGAAGCTTTCTTT	TRBV19	NA	NA	TRBJ1-1
CASSTRTGDGGIQYF	TGTGCCAGCAGCACGAGGACGGGGGATGGGGGCATTCAGTACTTC	TRBV5-4	NA	NA	TRBJ2-4
CSVRGGETQYF	TGCAGCGTACGGGGGGGAGAGACCCAGTACTTC	TRBV29-1	NA	TRBD2	TRBJ2-5
CASSIVGVGTEAFF	TGTGCCAGTAGTATAGTCGGGGTAGGAACTGAAGCTTTCTTT	TRBV19	NA	NA	TRBJ1-1
CASHSGSTQYF	TGTGCCAGCCACTCCGGGTCGACCCAGTACTTC	TRBV6-5	NA	NA	TRBJ2-5
CASSEQGTQSYGYTF	TGTGCCAGCAGCGAGCAAGGGACTCAGAGCTATGGCTACACCTTC	TRBV5-4	few	NA	TRBJ1-2
CASSLWSGDGYTF	TGTGCCAGTAGCCTTTGGTCGGGGGATGGCTACACCTTC	TRBV19	NA	NA	TRBJ1-2
CASSLVQGESPLHF	TGTGCCAGCAGCTTAGTACAGGGAGAATCACCCCTCCACTTT	TRBV7-9	NA	NA	TRBJ1-6
CASSQDTGLQSSYNEQFF	TGCGCCAGCAGCCAAGATACGGGACTACAAAGCTCCTACAATGAGCAGTTCTTC	TRBV4-1	NA	TRBD2	TRBJ2-1
CSASTRQGLSHYGYTF	TGCAGTGCTAGTACCCGACAGGGTCTCAGTCACTATGGCTACACCTTC	TRBV20-1	NA	TRBD1	TRBJ1-2
CAIKPADRSLGSPLHF	TGTGCCATCAAACCTGCGGACAGGTCGTTGGGTTCACCCCTCCACTTT	TRBV10-3	NA	TRBD1	TRBJ1-6
CASSESGVSGGPYNEQFF	TGCGCCAGCAGTGAGTCGGGAGTTAGCGGGGGACCCTACAATGAGCAGTTCTTC	TRBV10-2	NA	TRBD2	TRBJ2-1
CASSPRDEQFF	TGTGCCAGCAGTCCCCGGGATGAGCAGTTCTTC	TRBV12-3/TRBV12-4	NA	NA	TRBJ2-1
CASSLRETGELFF	TGTGCCAGCAGCTTGCGGGAGACCGGGGAGCTGTTTTTT	TRBV9	once	TRBD2	TRBJ2-2
CASSGVDRDRVHLLHF	TGTGCCAGCAGCGGGGTGGACCGGGACAGGGTTCATCTCCTCCACTTT	TRBV5-6	NA	TRBD1	TRBJ1-6
CASSPRKGVGEQYF	TGTGCCAGCTCACCTAGGAAAGGGGTGGGCGAGCAGTACTTC	TRBV18	NA	NA	TRBJ2-7
CASSFRGGFTDTQYF	TGTGCCAGCAGTTTTCGGGGGGGGTTCACAGATACGCAGTATTTT	TRBV28	NA	TRBD2	TRBJ2-3
CASTLAGAVEQYF	TGTGCCTCTACCTTAGCGGGAGCGGTCGAGCAGTACTTC	TRBV10-3	once	TRBD2	TRBJ2-7
CASGYRGPNTGELFF	TGCGCCAGCGGATACAGGGGGCCGAACACCGGGGAGCTGTTTTTT	TRBV5-1	NA	TRBD1	TRBJ2-2
CASSLGTGANYGYTF	TGTGCCAGCAGCTTAGGGACAGGGGCTAACTATGGCTACACCTTC	TRBV7-8	NA	TRBD1	TRBJ1-2
CASRLSGRGTGELFF	TGTGCCAGCAGGCTTAGCGGGAGGGGAACCGGGGAGCTGTTTTTT	TRBV28	once	TRBD2	TRBJ2-2
CASSQVPGSWEKLFF	TGCGCCAGCAGCCAAGTTCCGGGTTCGTGGGAAAAACTGTTTTTT	TRBV4-1	NA	NA	TRBJ1-4
CASSQDLQGYYNEQFF	TGCGCCAGCAGCCAAGACTTGCAGGGATACTACAATGAGCAGTTCTTC	TRBV4-1	NA	NA	TRBJ2-1
CASSFVWETGELFF	TGTGCCAGCAGTTTTGTCTGGGAGACCGGGGAGCTGTTTTTT	TRBV27	NA	NA	TRBJ2-2
CASSIVGQGSSGNTIYF	TGTGCCAGTAGTATCGTGGGACAGGGGAGCTCTGGAAACACCATATATTTT	TRBV19	few	TRBD1	TRBJ1-3
CASSDARGRQPQHF	TGTGCCAGCAGTGATGCCCGGGGTCGACAGCCCCAGCATTTT	TRBV25-1	NA	NA	TRBJ1-5
CASGPTVTEYGYTF	TGTGCCAGCGGTCCTACAGTAACCGAGTATGGCTACACCTTC	TRBV2	NA	NA	TRBJ1-2
CASSLNRGGNYEQYF	TGTGCCAGCAGCTTAAACAGGGGGGGAAACTACGAGCAGTACTTC	TRBV7-2	NA	NA	TRBJ2-7
CASSKGRDPDQPQHF	TGTGCCAGCAGCAAAGGGAGGGACCCCGATCAGCCCCAGCATTTT	TRBV21-1	NA	NA	TRBJ1-5
CASSQARVSNSPLHF	TGTGCCAGCAGCCAAGCCAGGGTTTCTAATTCACCCCTCCACTTT	TRBV14	NA	NA	TRBJ1-6
CSVDRPSGGAVQYF	TGCAGCGTTGATCGTCCTAGCGGGGGGGCAGTCCAGTATTTT	TRBV29-1	once	TRBD2	TRBJ2-3
CASKQVNSNQPQHF	TGTGCCAGCAAACAAGTTAATAGCAATCAGCCCCAGCATTTT	TRBV2	NA	NA	TRBJ1-5
CASSFGDRAYEQYF	TGTGCCAGCAGTTTCGGGGACAGAGCCTACGAGCAGTACTTC	TRBV27	NA	TRBD1	TRBJ2-7
CASSFSTSDTQYF	TGTGCCAGCAGCTTTTCCACTTCAGATACGCAGTATTTT	TRBV7-2	NA	NA	TRBJ2-3
CASSGWGQGRVKPQHF	TGTGCCAGCAGTGGCTGGGGACAGGGGCGCGTGAAGCCCCAGCATTTT	TRBV6-1	NA	TRBD1	TRBJ1-5
CASSLTAGYGYTF	TGTGCCAGCAGCTTAACGGCAGGCTATGGCTACACCTTC	TRBV7-9	NA	NA	TRBJ1-2
CASRRPGGHYEQYF	TGCGCCAGCCGCCGTCCGGGGGGGCACTACGAGCAGTACTTC	TRBV5-1	NA	TRBD2	TRBJ2-7
CASSDTSGGGNEQFF	TGTGCCAGCAGCGATACTAGCGGGGGAGGGAATGAGCAGTTCTTC	TRBV7-9	NA	TRBD2	TRBJ2-1
CAISEVSGVTDTQYF	TGTGCCATCAGTGAAGTTAGCGGGGTCACAGATACGCAGTATTTT	TRBV10-3	NA	TRBD2	TRBJ2-3
CASSPDRVADGYTF	TGCGCCAGCAGCCCGGACAGGGTAGCCGATGGCTACACCTTC	TRBV5-1	once	TRBD1	TRBJ1-2
CASSSGTGGGGEKLFF	TGTGCCAGCAGCTCGGGGACAGGGGGGGGAGGTGAAAAACTGTTTTTT	TRBV5-4	NA	TRBD1	TRBJ1-4
CASSIIGGSNSNYGYTF	TGTGCCAGTAGTATAATTGGAGGGTCAAATTCTAACTATGGCTACACCTTC	TRBV19	NA	NA	TRBJ1-2
CASSLMGGDEKLFF	TGTGCCAGCAGTTTAATGGGGGGGGATGAAAAACTGTTTTTT	TRBV27	once	NA	TRBJ1-4
CASSLAKLTDTQYF	TGTGCCAGCAGCTTAGCGAAGCTCACAGATACGCAGTATTTT	TRBV7-3	NA	NA	TRBJ2-3
CASLEVQGTRETQYF	TGTGCCAGCCTCGAGGTCCAGGGCACCCGGGAGACCCAGTACTTC	TRBV6-5	NA	NA	TRBJ2-5
CASSGENNEQFF	TGTGCCAGCAGCGGTGAGAACAATGAGCAGTTCTTC	TRBV9	NA	NA	TRBJ2-1
CASSLEGEQPQHF	TGTGCCAGCAGCTTAGAAGGGGAACAGCCCCAGCATTTT	TRBV11-1	NA	NA	TRBJ1-5
CASSLGQGVVGYGYTF	TGTGCCAGCAGCTTGGGACAGGGGGTTGTTGGCTATGGCTACACCTTC	TRBV7-9	NA	TRBD1	TRBJ1-2
CASSQGGLNYGYTF	TGCGCCAGCAGCCAAGGGGGACTTAACTATGGCTACACCTTC	TRBV4-1	NA	NA	TRBJ1-2
CASMAQYNQPQHF	TGTGCCAGCATGGCACAGTACAATCAGCCCCAGCATTTT	TRBV28	NA	NA	TRBJ1-5